A single sample is the source of the 21 T cell receptor beta chains below, sequenced in a study of cytomegalovirus exposure and HLA in healthy donors. PCR used 60 Vbeta primers and 13 Jbeta primers. Profiled with immunoSEQ multiplex PCR; TCRdb holds only in-frame clones, not every one. There are over 150,000 clones in the sample; over 65% occur only once, and roughly 4% lies in the top ten. Sequencing was performed on PBMCs. Receptors originate from a woman in her thirties or forties in good health and CMV-seronegative.

The chain is built from TRBV5-1 and TRBJ2-1, with 7 bases identical to TRBD2. Germline CDR1 SGHRS, CDR2 YFSETQ. The CDR3 has 17 amino acids. V shed 3 bases, J shed 0 bases, and the junction held 9 bases outside the gene matches. Written as DNA, the CDR3 is TGCGCCAGCAGCTCCCCGGCGGGAGCGAGCTCCTACAATGAGCAGTTCTTC. It is translated as CASSSPAGASSYNEQFF.

V is TRBV5-6 and J is TRBJ1-5; D ambiguous. Germline values: CDR1 SGHDT, CDR2 YYEEEE. This CDR3 contains 14 residues. Trimming pared 0 bases from V and 5 bases from J, leaving 9 bases between. DNA of the CDR3: TGTGCCAGCAGCTTGGTGGGAGGGTATCAGCCCCAGCATTTT. Encoded protein: CASSLVGGYQPQHF.

This sequence joins TRBV19 and TRBJ1-4, with D possibly TRBD1 on 5 matching bases. CDR3 size: 17 residues. V lost 3 bases, J lost 8 bases, and 22 bases lay in between. Germline CDR1 and CDR2: LNHDA and SQIVND (reference sequence). Here the CDR3 DNA reads TGTGCCAGTAGTATGAGAGCCGGGGGACTAGGGGACGAAAAACTGTTTTTT. The encoded protein is CASSMRAGGLGDEKLFF.

V is TRBV5-1 and J is TRBJ1-1; no clear D. The CDR3 length is 15 residues. Germline assignment: CDR1 SGHRS and CDR2 YFSETQ. With 4 bases removed from V and 4 bases from J, the gap between germline ends came to 17 bases. The CDR3 nucleotides are TGCGCCAGCAGCGTTAGATCGGACGGAGGCACTGAAGCTTTCTTT. It codes for CASSVRSDGGTEAFF.

This clone was detected once. The chain joins TRBV29-1 to TRBJ2-1; TRBD2 matches at 11 bases. CDR1 and CDR2 from the germline V gene are SQVTM and ANQGSEA. The CDR3 length is 16 residues. After removal of 1 base from V and 7 bases from J, the junction contained 9 bases not matched to a gene. CDR3 amino acids: CSVEGLRLAGYNEQFF. The CDR3, as DNA: TGCAGCGTTGAAGGGCTGCGACTAGCGGGATATAATGAGCAGTTCTTC.

The chain joins TRBV28 to TRBJ1-2; D is unresolved. The V gene's germline CDR1 is MDHEN and CDR2 SYDVKM. V was cut by 1 base and J by 8 bases, with 5 bases left in between. This CDR3 is built from 11 residues. The CDR3 reads CASSLSRGYTF. The CDR3 DNA follows: TGTGCCAGCAGTTTATCCAGGGGCTACACCTTC.

The sample holds a few counts of this clone. The chain links TRBV2 to TRBJ2-1, with 7 bases that match TRBD1. This CDR3 is built from 14 residues. Looked up from germline, CDR1 is SNHLY and CDR2 is FYNNEI. Trimming cost V 4 bases and J 4 bases; bases outside gene matches: 4. The chain's CDR3 is CASSGQGVYNEQFF. In nucleotides, the CDR3 is TGTGCCAGCAGTGGGCAGGGGGTGTACAATGAGCAGTTCTTC.

This clone has just a few counts. The chain has TRBV7-8 and TRBJ1-1, with 11 nucleotides matching TRBD1. CDR1 is SGHVS and CDR2 is FQNEAQ in the germline V gene. This CDR3 region has 16 residues. V shed 1 base, J shed 5 bases, and the junction held 6 bases outside the gene matches. The CDR3: CASSLVLGTGGTEAFF. CDR3 nucleotide sequence: TGTGCCAGCAGCTTAGTATTAGGGACAGGGGGGACTGAAGCTTTCTTT.

This clone was seen a handful of times. This rearrangement joins TRBV5-6 to TRBJ2-2; D is ambiguous. This CDR3 contains 12 residues. V gave up 1 base and J gave up 7 bases, with 5 bases separating them. Germline V gene sequence: CDR1 SGHDT, CDR2 YYEEEE. DNA of the CDR3: TGTGCCAGCAGCTTGACTATCGGGGAGCTGTTTTTT. As protein: CASSLTIGELFF.

The CDR3 DNA is TGTGCCAGCAGCTCTCCCTTGTCGGGACAGGGATCTGAGCAGTTCTTC. Translated: CASSSPLSGQGSEQFF. The chain uses TRBV7-9 and TRBJ2-1; the match to TRBD1 covers 9 bases. Trimming took 4 bases from V and 9 from J; bases not matched to a gene: 13. Germline CDR1 is SEHNR and CDR2 is FQNEAQ (reference sequence). CDR3 length equals 16 residues. The full variable domain, with the rest looked up from reference TRBV7-9 and TRBJ2-1, is DTGVSQNPRHKITKRGQNVTFRCDPISEHNRLYWYRQTLGQGPEFLTYFQNEAQLEKSRLLSDRFSAERPKGSFSTLEIQRTEQGDSAMYLCASSSPLSGQGSEQFFGPGTRLTVL.

The CDR3 nucleotides are TGTGCCAGCAGCCCGGTGGGGGGGAGGGATCAGCCCCAGCATTTT. This codes for CASSPVGGRDQPQHF. J is TRBJ1-5 and V is TRBV7-9; D is perhaps TRBD1 (5 bases). The V end was cut by 5 bases, the J end by 5 bases, with 16 bases between. Germline assignment: CDR1 SEHNR and CDR2 FQNEAQ (reference sequence). The CDR3 has 15 residues.

The V and J genes are TRBV6-1 and TRBJ2-1; 12 positions match TRBD2. CDR1 is MNHNS, CDR2 SASEGT, per germline. The J segment lost 3 bases and the V segment lost 4 bases, leaving 1 base of the junction unmatched. The CDR3 spans 15 residues. CDR3 loop: CASSGTSGDYNEQFF. The CDR3 DNA is TGTGCCAGCAGTGGGACTAGCGGGGACTACAATGAGCAGTTCTTC.

This clone was observed a single time. V and J are TRBV11-3 and TRBJ2-5; D is perhaps TRBD2 (5 bases). This CDR3 has 13 residues. Trimming removed 3 bases at V and 2 bases at J, with 7 bases between. The germline V gene has CDR1 SGHNT and CDR2 YENEEA. This chain's CDR3 is CASSFEGQETQYF. CDR3 nucleotide sequence: TGTGCCAGCAGCTTTGAGGGACAAGAGACCCAGTACTTC.

This clone was picked up one time. The genes are TRBV10-1 and TRBJ1-2; the D is unclear. V was pared by 6 bases and J by 8 bases, with 16 bases between. Germline CDR1 is WNHNN and CDR2 is SYGVQD (reference sequence). The CDR3 covers 13 residues. The CDR3 DNA follows: TGCGCCAGCAGCGAATCCCGGTTTCGAGGCTACACCTTC. Its protein is CASSESRFRGYTF.

The chain is built from TRBV28 and TRBJ2-7; tentative D call: TRBD1 (6 bases). V lost 7 bases and J lost 1, with 11 bases in between. The CDR3 sequence is 13 residues long. CDR1 MDHEN and CDR2 SYDVKM come from the germline V gene. CDR3 DNA sequence: TGTGCCAGCACTCAGGGGTCGTCCTACGAGCAGTACTTC. This translates into CASTQGSSYEQYF. Drawing the rest from reference TRBV28 and TRBJ2-7, the complete variable domain is DVKVTQSSRYLVKRTGEKVFLECVQDMDHENMFWYRQDPGLGLRLIYFSYDVKMKEKGDIPEGYSVSREKKERFSLILESASTNQTSMYLCASTQGSSYEQYFGPGTRLTVT.

This CDR3 reads CASNPDRVGQPQHF. CDR3 DNA sequence: TGTGCCAGCAACCCAGACAGGGTTGGCCAGCCCCAGCATTTT. The chain links TRBV27 to TRBJ1-5; 7 positions match TRBD1. From germline, CDR1 is MNHEY and CDR2 SMNVEV (reference sequence). The CDR3 has 14 amino acids. Trimming cost V 7 bases and J 7 bases; bases outside gene matches: 10.

This clone has only one observation. CDR3 protein: CASTLSGGYNEQFF. The CDR3 nucleotides read TGTGCCAGCACTCTGAGCGGGGGCTACAATGAGCAGTTCTTC. The chain recombines TRBV6-1 with TRBJ2-1, with TRBD2 identical over 8 bases. The CDR3 consists of 14 residues. Germline V lookup: CDR1 MNHNS, CDR2 SASEGT. Unmatched junction bases numbered 5, after V lost 7 bases and J lost 3 bases.

The genes are TRBV5-1 and TRBJ2-7; D not certain. CDR1 SGHRS and CDR2 YFSETQ come from the germline V gene. Trimming cost V 1 base and J 2 bases, with 7 bases left between them. The CDR3 has 13 residues. CDR3 residues: CASSLQVPYEQYF. DNA for the CDR3: TGCGCCAGCAGCTTGCAGGTACCCTACGAGCAGTACTTC.

The chain is built from TRBV28 and TRBJ1-5; D may be TRBD1 (5 bases). Per the germline V gene, CDR1 is MDHEN and CDR2 is SYDVKM. The CDR3 contains 13 residues. V was clipped by 3 bases and J by 5 bases, with 8 bases between them. CDR3 sequence: CASSFDRDQPQHF. In nucleotides, the CDR3 is TGTGCCAGCAGTTTCGACAGAGATCAGCCCCAGCATTTT.

The gene calls are TRBV2 and TRBJ2-7; 9 nucleotides align to TRBD1. CDR1 and CDR2 from the germline V gene are SNHLY and FYNNEI. With 5 bases clipped from V and 6 bases from J, the junction kept 2 bases outside the gene matches. The CDR3 length is 12 residues. The CDR3 bases are TGTGCCAGCAGTCGGACAGGGGTCGAGCAGTACTTC. It yields the protein CASSRTGVEQYF.

The chain has TRBV5-4 and TRBJ2-3, with D tentatively TRBD1 (5 bases). Germline CDR1 and CDR2: SGHNT and YYREEE (reference sequence). V was trimmed by 4 bases and J by 3 bases, leaving 21 bases between them. The CDR3 is made up of 17 amino acids. The CDR3 DNA follows: TGTGCCAGCAGCCGACCTGTTCAGGGCCTGGGGACAGATACGCAGTATTTT. As protein: CASSRPVQGLGTDTQYF. The full variable domain, completed using reference TRBV5-4 and TRBJ2-3, is ETGVTQSPTHLIKTRGQQVTLRCSSQSGHNTVSWYQQALGQGPQFIFQYYREEENGRGNFPPRFSGLQFPNYSSELNVNALELDDSALYLCASSRPVQGLGTDTQYFGPGTRLTVL.